Shown below are 21 T cell receptor beta chains from a single sample sequenced in a study of CD8 T cell repertoires and HIV-1 epitope variants. No antigen is known for these receptors. The protocol was immunoSEQ multiplex PCR, while the TCRdb copy is restricted to in-frame clones and leaves out a portion. Of 5,800 or so clones in the sample, around 64% are singletons; the top ten hold less than 45%. Sequenced input: cultured CD8+ T cells derived from PBMCs. These receptors originate from a male donor with HIV.

The chain uses TRBV11-3 and TRBJ2-1; D unresolved. Between the trimmed V and J ends, which lost 8 bases and 3 bases, there was a span of 11 bases. Germline V gene sequence: CDR1 SGHNT, CDR2 YENEEA. The CDR3 length is 13 residues. DNA for the CDR3: TGTGCCAGCCAGACCAAGGGCTACAATGAGCAGTTCTTC. Amino acids: CASQTKGYNEQFF.

This chain joins TRBV10-1 and TRBJ2-2; D not resolved. The CDR3 contains 14 residues. Germline CDR1 reads WNHNN; CDR2 reads SYGVQD (reference sequence). V lost 2 bases, J lost 5 bases, and 9 bases lay in between. For the CDR3, the DNA is TGCGCCAGCAGTGAGGGTCGAGAGACCGGGGAGCTGTTTTTT. Amino acids: CASSEGRETGELFF.

This chain links TRBV7-6 with TRBJ2-5; D unresolved. The length of the CDR3 is 16 residues. Germline-derived CDR1 and CDR2 are SGHVS and FNYEAQ. The V gene lost 5 bases and the J gene lost 0 bases, with 16 bases spanning the gap. CDR3 in amino acids: CASSPTNSAYQETQYF. The CDR3 DNA reads TGTGCCAGCAGCCCCACGAACAGTGCGTACCAAGAGACCCAGTACTTC.

This clone was counted a few times. The chain links TRBV7-6 to TRBJ1-5; a possible D gene is TRBD1 (5 bases). The length of the CDR3 is 13 residues. CDR1 and CDR2 (germline): SGHVS, FNYEAQ. V dropped 8 bases and J dropped 4 bases, with 12 bases sitting between them. The CDR3 nucleotides read TGTGCCAGCTCCCCTTGGGGGAATCAGCCCCAGCATTTT. Its translation is CASSPWGNQPQHF.

The genes are TRBV11-2 and TRBJ2-5; D unclear. V dropped 1 base and J dropped 2 bases, with 11 bases sitting between them. The CDR3 spans 15 residues. Germline V CDR1 and CDR2: SGHAT, FQNNGV. CDR3 loop: CASSLGRELQETQYF. The DNA of the CDR3 is TGTGCCAGCAGCTTAGGGCGAGAACTACAAGAGACCCAGTACTTC. The full variable domain, with the rest looked up from reference TRBV11-2 and TRBJ2-5, is EAGVAQSPRYKIIEKRQSVAFWCNPISGHATLYWYQQILGQGPKLLIQFQNNGVVDDSQLPKDRFSAERLKGVDSTLKIQPAKLEDSAVYLCASSLGRELQETQYFGPGTRLLVL.

The gene calls are TRBV6-5 and TRBJ1-1; TRBD1 aligns across 7 bases. This CDR3 has 14 amino acids. CDR1 MNHEY and CDR2 SVGAGI come from the germline V gene. The V segment lost 6 bases and the J segment 0 bases; nucleotides outside the gene matches: 4. The CDR3 bases are TGTGCCAGCAGCCGGACAGGCGTGAACACTGAAGCTTTCTTT. Encoded protein: CASSRTGVNTEAFF.

The CDR3 nucleotides read TGTGCCAGCACCACTGGGGCAGGGGATTCACCCCTCCACTTT. It specifies CASTTGAGDSPLHF. The rearrangement joins TRBV27 to TRBJ1-6, with D possibly matching TRBD1 (6 bases). The CDR3 spans 14 residues. V gave up 7 bases and J gave up 8 bases, with 15 bases separating them. Germline V CDR1 and CDR2: MNHEY, SMNVEV (reference sequence).

This chain links TRBV6-6 with TRBJ2-1; 8 bases match TRBD2. Germline CDR1 is MNHNY and CDR2 is SVGAGI (reference sequence). Unmatched junction bases numbered 10, after V lost 2 bases and J lost 7 bases. The CDR3 totals 16 residues. This chain's CDR3 is CASSYVRLTSANEQFF. CDR3 sequence (DNA): TGTGCCAGCAGTTACGTTCGGTTGACTAGCGCAAATGAGCAGTTCTTC.

Only a few counts were recorded for this clone. The genes are TRBV5-4 and TRBJ1-1; D is perhaps TRBD1 (5 bases). Germline V gives CDR1 SGHNT, CDR2 YYREEE (reference sequence). The ends were cut back, 2 bases at V and 4 bases at J, with 6 bases in the middle. The CDR3 consists of 12 residues. Here the CDR3 DNA reads TGTGCCAGCAGCTTCGGGGGCACTGAAGCTTTCTTT. Translating it yields CASSFGGTEAFF.

The chain carries TRBV9 and TRBJ2-3, with D hard to call. With 4 bases removed from V and 2 bases from J, the gap between germline ends came to 17 bases. The germline gives CDR1 SGDLS, CDR2 YYNGEE. This CDR3 contains 16 residues. CDR3 bases: TGTGCCAGCAGCCCCCACCCGTACGCCAACACAGATACGCAGTATTTT. It is translated as CASSPHPYANTDTQYF.

The CDR3 DNA reads TGTGCCAGCAGCCCCACCGGGACACAGGGTGGCTACACCTTC. Its protein product is CASSPTGTQGGYTF. This chain joins TRBV7-2 and TRBJ1-2; D may be TRBD1 (6 bases). The germline V and J ends were trimmed by 5 bases and 7 bases, with 17 bases remaining between them. The CDR3 is 14 amino acids. Germline-derived CDR1 and CDR2 are SGHTA and FQGNSA.

The genes are TRBV5-4 and TRBJ2-1, with 9 bases identical to TRBD2. Germline lookup yields CDR1 SGHNT and CDR2 YYREEE (reference sequence). The CDR3 spans 15 residues. After removal of 3 bases from V and 8 bases from J, the junction contained 9 bases not matched to a gene. CDR3 in DNA: TGTGCCAGCAGCTCAGGCGGCGGGAGGGCCGATGAGCAGTTCTTC. It yields the protein CASSSGGGRADEQFF.

The gene calls are TRBV15 and TRBJ2-7; weak D call: TRBD2 (6 bases). The V end lost 5 bases, the J end lost 0 bases, and 17 bases lay between the germline ends. This CDR3 region has 16 residues. CDR1 is LNHNV, CDR2 YYDKDF, per germline (reference sequence). The CDR3 DNA sequence: TGTGCCACCAGCTCCGACCATAGCGGAAGCTCCTACGAGCAGTACTTC. It is translated as CATSSDHSGSSYEQYF.

This clone was picked up a small number of times. The chain links TRBV4-2 to TRBJ1-6; no definite D call. V shed 0 bases and J shed 6 bases, with 9 bases lying between them. This CDR3 has 15 amino acids. The germline V gene encodes CDR1 LGHNA and CDR2 YNFKEQ. The CDR3 loop is CASSQDEYSNSPLHF. For the CDR3, the DNA is TGTGCCAGCAGCCAAGACGAATACAGTAATTCACCCCTCCACTTT.

The V gene is TRBV28, the J gene TRBJ2-4; 8 nucleotides line up with TRBD1. CDR1 and CDR2 from the germline V gene are MDHEN and SYDVKM. The CDR3 contains 14 residues. Trimming cost V 3 bases and J 7 bases; bases outside gene matches: 5. The CDR3 region has the DNA TGTGCCAGCAGTTTGACGCGACAGGGGAACATTCAGTACTTC. Translation: CASSLTRQGNIQYF.

J is TRBJ2-3 and V is TRBV10-3, with D uncertain. Deletions cut 2 bases from V and 4 bases from J, with 7 bases between. The CDR3 extends over 13 amino acids. CDR1 and CDR2 from the germline V gene are ENHRY and SYGVKD. CDR3 protein: CAISERAADTQYF. In DNA, the CDR3 is TGTGCCATCAGTGAGAGGGCCGCAGATACGCAGTATTTT.

The chain combines TRBV6-5 with TRBJ1-2; D unclear. The CDR3 spans 14 residues. Germline V gives CDR1 MNHEY, CDR2 SVGAGI. With 1 base removed from V and 7 bases from J, the gap between germline ends came to 13 bases. CDR3 sequence reads: CASSYFQDRGGYTF. The CDR3 DNA follows: TGTGCCAGCAGTTACTTCCAGGATCGGGGTGGCTACACCTTC.

The J gene is TRBJ2-1, the V gene TRBV28; D unclear. V was cut by 6 bases and J by 4 bases, with 10 bases left in between. The V gene's germline CDR1 is MDHEN and CDR2 SYDVKM. The CDR3 is 13 amino acids. The DNA of the CDR3 is TGTGCCAGCAGCCTGGACCTTTACAATGAGCAGTTCTTC. Its translation: CASSLDLYNEQFF.

This clone was seen just once. J is TRBJ2-3 and V is TRBV11-2, with D hard to call. There are 16 residues in the CDR3. Germline-derived CDR1 and CDR2 are SGHAT and FQNNGV. V shed 5 bases and J shed 2 bases, with 17 bases lying between them. CDR3 residues: CASSTSVASATDTQYF. The CDR3 DNA is TGTGCCAGCAGCACATCCGTGGCGTCAGCCACAGATACGCAGTATTTT.

The chain is built from TRBV7-8 and TRBJ2-5; 11 positions match TRBD2. The CDR3 covers 15 residues. Germline CDR1 SGHVS, CDR2 FQNEAQ. J was trimmed by 2 bases and V by 1 base; bases with no gene match: 0. CDR3 in amino acids: CASSLGLAGQETQYF. CDR3 nucleotides: TGTGCCAGCAGCTTAGGACTAGCGGGACAAGAGACCCAGTACTTC.

The genes are TRBV28 and TRBJ2-7; perhaps TRBD1 as D (6 bases). This CDR3 spans 14 amino acids. From germline, CDR1 is MDHEN and CDR2 SYDVKM. V was shortened by 6 bases and J by 0 bases, with 12 bases between the two germline ends. The CDR3 region has the DNA TGTGCCAGCAGCCGGACAGAGAGCTCCTACGAGCAGTACTTC. Protein product: CASSRTESSYEQYF.